The present T cell receptor beta chain was sequenced within a study of blood T cell repertoires in COVID-19. This CDR3 has 14 residues. Trimming cost V 5 bases and J 2 bases; bases outside gene matches: 6. CDR1 and CDR2 from the germline V gene are SGHAT and FQNNGV. Clones were sequenced by immunoSEQ multiplex PCR, and TCRdb holds only the in-frame ones, with some missing. The sample has about 410,000 clones, around nine tenths seen once. The source of this sequence is a woman aged 40-49 years with COVID-19, enrolled during active disease. The specimen was peripheral blood. The rearrangement uses TRBV11-2 and TRBJ2-7, with 7 bases matching TRBD2. This CDR3 is CASSRASGPYEQYF. For the CDR3, the DNA is TGTGCCAGCAGCCGGGCTAGCGGCCCCTACGAGCAGTACTTC.